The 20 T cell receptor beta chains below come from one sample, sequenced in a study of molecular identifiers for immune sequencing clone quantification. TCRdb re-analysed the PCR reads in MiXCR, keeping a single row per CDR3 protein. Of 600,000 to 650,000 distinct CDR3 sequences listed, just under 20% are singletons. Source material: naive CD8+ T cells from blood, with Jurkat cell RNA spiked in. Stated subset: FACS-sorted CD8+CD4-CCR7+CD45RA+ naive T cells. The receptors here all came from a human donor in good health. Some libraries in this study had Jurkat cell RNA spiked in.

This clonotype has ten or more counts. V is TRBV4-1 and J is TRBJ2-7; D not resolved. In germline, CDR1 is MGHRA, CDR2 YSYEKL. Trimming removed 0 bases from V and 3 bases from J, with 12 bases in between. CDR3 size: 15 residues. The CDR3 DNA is TGCGCCAGCAGCCAAGAATTCTCCGGCGACTACGAGCAGTACTTC. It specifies CASSQEFSGDYEQYF.

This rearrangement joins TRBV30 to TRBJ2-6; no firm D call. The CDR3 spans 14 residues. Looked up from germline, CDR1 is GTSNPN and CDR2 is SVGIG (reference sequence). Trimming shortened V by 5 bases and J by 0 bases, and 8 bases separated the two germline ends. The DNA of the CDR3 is TGTGCCTGGGACACCGGCTCTGGGGCCAACGTCCTGACTTTC. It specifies CAWDTGSGANVLTF.

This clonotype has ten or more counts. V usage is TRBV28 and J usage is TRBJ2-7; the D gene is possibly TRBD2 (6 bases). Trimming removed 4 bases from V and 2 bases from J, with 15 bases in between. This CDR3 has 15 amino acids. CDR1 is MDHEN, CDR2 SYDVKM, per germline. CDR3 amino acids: CASSWRGPLTYEQYF. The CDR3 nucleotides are TGTGCCAGCAGTTGGAGGGGCCCACTTACCTACGAGCAGTACTTC.

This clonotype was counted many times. CDR3 amino acids: CASSPPLATNTGELFF. The DNA for the CDR3 is TGTGCCAGCAGCCCTCCCCTAGCGACGAACACCGGGGAGCTGTTTTTT. This sequence joins TRBV7-9 and TRBJ2-2; a possible D gene is TRBD2 (6 bases). CDR3 length: 16 residues. Germline loops: CDR1 SEHNR, CDR2 FQNEAQ (reference sequence). The V end lost 5 bases, the J end lost 0 bases, and 13 bases lay between the germline ends.

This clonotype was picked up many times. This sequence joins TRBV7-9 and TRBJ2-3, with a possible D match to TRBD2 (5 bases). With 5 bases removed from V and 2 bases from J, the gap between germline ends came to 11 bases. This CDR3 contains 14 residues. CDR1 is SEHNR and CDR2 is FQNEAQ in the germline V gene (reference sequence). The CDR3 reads CASSPGFNTDTQYF. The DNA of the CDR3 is TGTGCCAGCAGCCCGGGATTCAACACAGATACGCAGTATTTT.

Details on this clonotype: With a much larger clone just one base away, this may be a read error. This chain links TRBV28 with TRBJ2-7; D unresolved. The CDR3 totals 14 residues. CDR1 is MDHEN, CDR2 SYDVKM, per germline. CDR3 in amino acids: CTSSSFSRVYEQYF. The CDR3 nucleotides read TGTACCAGCAGTTCCTTCTCGCGTGTCTACGAGCAGTACTTC.

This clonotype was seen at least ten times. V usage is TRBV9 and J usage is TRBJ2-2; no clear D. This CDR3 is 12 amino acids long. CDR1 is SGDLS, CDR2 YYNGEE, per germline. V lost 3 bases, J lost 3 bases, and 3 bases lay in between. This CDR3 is CASSDDTGELFF. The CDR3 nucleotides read TGTGCCAGCAGCGATGACACCGGGGAGCTGTTTTTT.

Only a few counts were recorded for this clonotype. This chain's CDR3 is CASSLTSGRGHEQFF. DNA of the CDR3: TGTGCCAGCAGCTTGACTAGCGGGAGGGGACATGAGCAGTTCTTC. V and J are TRBV7-3 and TRBJ2-1; 14 nucleotides agree with TRBD2. The V segment lost 3 bases and the J segment 8 bases; nucleotides outside the gene matches: 3. The germline CDR1 and CDR2 sequences are SGHTA and FQGTGA. The CDR3 sequence is 15 residues long.

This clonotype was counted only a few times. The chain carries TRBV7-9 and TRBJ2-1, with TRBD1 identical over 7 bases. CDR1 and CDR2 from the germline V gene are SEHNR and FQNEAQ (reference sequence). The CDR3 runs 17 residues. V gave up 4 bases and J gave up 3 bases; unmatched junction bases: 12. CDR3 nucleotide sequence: TGTGCCAGCAGCTCCCGATTGACAGGGTTAGACTACAATGAGCAGTTCTTC. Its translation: CASSSRLTGLDYNEQFF.

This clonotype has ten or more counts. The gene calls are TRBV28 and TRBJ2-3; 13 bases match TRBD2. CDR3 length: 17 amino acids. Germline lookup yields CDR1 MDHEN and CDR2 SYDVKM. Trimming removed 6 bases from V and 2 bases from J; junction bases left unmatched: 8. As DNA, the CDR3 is TGTGCCAGCAGCGCCAGAACTAGCGGGAGGGCCACAGATACGCAGTATTTT. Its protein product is CASSARTSGRATDTQYF.

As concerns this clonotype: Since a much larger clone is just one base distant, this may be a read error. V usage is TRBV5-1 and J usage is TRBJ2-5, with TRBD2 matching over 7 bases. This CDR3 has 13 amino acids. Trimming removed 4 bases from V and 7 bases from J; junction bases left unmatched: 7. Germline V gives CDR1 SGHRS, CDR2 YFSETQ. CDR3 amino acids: CASSLDWGGTQYF. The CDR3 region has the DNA TGCGCCAGCAGCCTCGACTGGGGGGGGACCCAGTACTTC.

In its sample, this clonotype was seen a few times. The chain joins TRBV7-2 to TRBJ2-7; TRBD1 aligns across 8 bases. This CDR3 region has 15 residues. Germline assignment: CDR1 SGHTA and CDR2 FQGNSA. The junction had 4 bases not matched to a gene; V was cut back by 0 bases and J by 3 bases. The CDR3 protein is CASSLALGTGYEQYF. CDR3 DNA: TGTGCCAGCAGCTTAGCGCTCGGGACAGGCTACGAGCAGTACTTC.

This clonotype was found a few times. The CDR3 nucleotides read TGTGCCAACGCTGGTGGGATAACTAACTATGGCTACACCTTC. Its protein is CANAGGITNYGYTF. The chain employs TRBV2 and TRBJ1-2, with D unclear. V lost 10 bases and J 0 bases, leaving 15 bases between the germline ends. Germline CDR1 SNHLY, CDR2 FYNNEI. CDR3 length equals 14 residues.

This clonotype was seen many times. This CDR3 reads CSAREWTSGNYEQYF. CDR3 in DNA: TGCAGTGCTAGAGAATGGACTAGCGGCAACTACGAGCAGTACTTC. V and J are TRBV20-1 and TRBJ2-7, with 10 positions matching TRBD2. The V segment lost 0 bases and the J segment 3 bases; nucleotides outside the gene matches: 5. This CDR3 has 15 amino acids. Germline CDR1 and CDR2: DFQATT and SNEGSKA (reference sequence).

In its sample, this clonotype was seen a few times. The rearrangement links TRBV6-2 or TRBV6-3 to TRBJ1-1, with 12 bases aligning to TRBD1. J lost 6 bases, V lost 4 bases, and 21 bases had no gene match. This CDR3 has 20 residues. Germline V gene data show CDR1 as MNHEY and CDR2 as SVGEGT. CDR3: CASSSILWTGTGGKIAEAFF. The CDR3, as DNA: TGTGCCAGCAGTTCAATCCTTTGGACCGGGACAGGGGGCAAAATTGCTGAAGCTTTCTTT.

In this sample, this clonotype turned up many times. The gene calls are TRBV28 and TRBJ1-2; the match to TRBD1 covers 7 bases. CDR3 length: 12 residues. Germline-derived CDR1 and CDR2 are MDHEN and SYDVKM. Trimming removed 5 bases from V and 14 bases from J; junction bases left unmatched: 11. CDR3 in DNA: TGTGCCAGCAGTGAGCCCGGACAGGTGTATACCTTC. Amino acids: CASSEPGQVYTF.

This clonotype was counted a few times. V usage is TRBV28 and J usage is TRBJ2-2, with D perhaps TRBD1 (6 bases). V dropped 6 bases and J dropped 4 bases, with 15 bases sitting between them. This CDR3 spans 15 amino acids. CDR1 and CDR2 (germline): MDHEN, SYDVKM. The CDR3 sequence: CASSSYRVSTGELFF. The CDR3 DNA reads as TGTGCCAGCAGCTCTTACAGGGTTTCCACCGGGGAGCTGTTTTTT.

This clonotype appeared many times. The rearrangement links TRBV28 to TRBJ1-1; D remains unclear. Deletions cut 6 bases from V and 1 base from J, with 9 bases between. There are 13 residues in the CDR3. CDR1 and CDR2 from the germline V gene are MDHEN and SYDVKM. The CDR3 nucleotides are TGTGCCAGCAGGGAAGGGTGGAACACTGAAGCTTTCTTT. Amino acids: CASREGWNTEAFF.

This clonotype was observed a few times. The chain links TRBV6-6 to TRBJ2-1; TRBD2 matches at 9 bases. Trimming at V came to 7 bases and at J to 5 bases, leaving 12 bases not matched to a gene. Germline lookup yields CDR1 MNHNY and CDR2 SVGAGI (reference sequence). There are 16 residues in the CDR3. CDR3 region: CASIAAQTSGDNEQFF. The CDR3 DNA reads TGTGCCAGCATCGCTGCTCAGACTAGCGGTGACAATGAGCAGTTCTTC.

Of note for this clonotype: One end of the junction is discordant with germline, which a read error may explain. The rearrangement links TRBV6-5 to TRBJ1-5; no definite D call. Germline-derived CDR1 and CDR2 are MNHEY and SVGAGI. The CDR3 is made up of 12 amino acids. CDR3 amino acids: CASSYPGQPQDF. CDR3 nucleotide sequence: TGTGCCAGCAGTTACCCCGGCCAGCCCCAGGATTTT.